What follows are 8 T cell receptor beta chains derived from one specimen sequenced in a study of spatial heterogeneity in lung cancer. Findings and limits, study-wide: For expanded intratumoral alpha and beta TCRs, counts tracked tumor mutation counts.

Regarding time point: sample taken at primary tumor resection. TCRdb analysed the 5' RACE reads with MiXCR anew, one entry per CDR3 protein. The profile covers roughly 5,800 distinct CDR3 sequences, with roughly a tenth appearing a single time and about 25% taken by the ten largest. For these TCRs, the target antigens are not known. The input for sequencing was lung tumor tissue, taken at surgery. These receptors were obtained from a female donor with early-stage non-small cell lung cancer.

This clonotype occurred many times. The chain is built from TRBV24-1 and TRBJ2-1; 9 bases line up with TRBD1. V trimming: 2 bases; J trimming: 4 bases; junction bases outside the gene matches: 5. Germline assignment: CDR1 KGHDR and CDR2 SFDVKD. This CDR3 is 16 amino acids long. CDR3 residues: CATSDYGTGKYNEQFF. In DNA, the CDR3 is TGTGCCACCAGTGATTATGGGACAGGGAAATACAATGAGCAGTTCTTC.

The table lists this clonotype with many counts. The chain uses TRBV12-3 or TRBV12-4 and TRBJ1-2; perhaps TRBD1 as D (5 bases). The ends were cut back, 3 bases at V and 2 bases at J, with 7 bases in the middle. The CDR3 is 13 residues long. CDR3 loop: CASSFRDNYGYTF. The CDR3 region has the DNA TGTGCCAGCAGTTTCAGGGACAACTATGGCTACACCTTC.

In this sample, this clonotype turned up many times. This chain connects TRBV18 to TRBJ2-5, with D tentatively TRBD2 (5 bases). CDR1 is KGHSH and CDR2 is LQKENI in the germline V gene. The CDR3 runs to 13 residues. Trimming shortened V by 6 bases and J by 1 base, and 9 bases separated the two germline ends. CDR3 residues: CASSTGVQETQYF. The CDR3 region has the DNA TGTGCCAGCTCTACCGGGGTCCAAGAGACCCAGTACTTC. Combining the CDR3 with reference TRBV18 and TRBJ2-5 gives the whole variable domain NAGVMQNPRHLVRRRGQEARLRCSPMKGHSHVYWYRQLPEEGLKFMVYLQKENIIDESGMPKERFSAEFPKEGPSILRIQQVVRGDSAAYFCASSTGVQETQYFGPGTRLLVL.

In its sample, this clonotype was seen many times. V usage is TRBV20-1 and J usage is TRBJ2-2; 11 bases line up with TRBD2. V dropped 1 base and J dropped 5; count of bases not matched to a gene: 3. The CDR3 is made up of 15 amino acids. In germline, CDR1 is DFQATT, CDR2 SNEGSKA (reference sequence). In DNA form, the CDR3 reads TGCAGTGCTAGAGCTAGCGGGGGGTGGACCGGGGAGCTGTTTTTT. It specifies CSARASGGWTGELFF.

The chain employs TRBV24-1 and TRBJ2-1; 8 bases are shared with TRBD1. The V segment lost 5 bases and the J segment 8 bases; nucleotides outside the gene matches: 4. The CDR3 is 13 amino acids. Germline CDR1 KGHDR, CDR2 SFDVKD. The chain's CDR3 is CATSVAGGYEQFF. The DNA for the CDR3 is TGTGCCACCAGTGTGGCAGGGGGCTATGAGCAGTTCTTC.

Many counts were recorded for this clonotype. V is TRBV6-5 and J is TRBJ1-3, with no clear D. The V and J ends lost 0 bases and 11 bases respectively, with 8 bases between them. Germline V CDR1 and CDR2: MNHEY, SVGAGI. The CDR3 is made up of 12 amino acids. CDR3 sequence (DNA): TGTGCCAGCAGTTACTCTGGAGGTGCCATATATTTT. Protein sequence: CASSYSGGAIYF.

This clonotype was detected ten times or more. This rearrangement joins TRBV15 to TRBJ1-1; D ambiguous. CDR3 length: 13 amino acids. Germline V CDR1 and CDR2: LNHNV, YYDKDF (reference sequence). Trimming stripped 3 bases from V and 2 bases from J, with 7 bases between. The CDR3 protein is CATSRTDNTEAFF. Here the CDR3 DNA reads TGTGCCACCAGCAGGACGGATAACACTGAAGCTTTCTTT.

This clonotype was seen ten or more times. The gene calls are TRBV28 and TRBJ1-3; D ambiguous. The V gene's germline CDR1 is MDHEN and CDR2 SYDVKM. V shed 6 bases and J shed 0 bases, with 12 bases lying between them. The CDR3 extends over 15 amino acids. The CDR3 region is CASSLVALSGNTIYF. The CDR3 DNA sequence: TGTGCCAGCAGCCTCGTGGCGCTCTCTGGAAACACCATATATTTT.